This TCR beta chain was obtained from a study of CD8 T cells in ankylosing spondylitis. General study points: A TCR beta motif of several highly homologous variants seemed to mark ankylosing spondylitis blood. The authors reported significant enrichment of disease-linked clones in matched ankylosing spondylitis synovial fluid.

The CDR3 loop spans 15 amino acids. Germline CDR1 reads LGHNA; CDR2 reads YNFKEQ. V lost 2 bases to trimming and J lost 1 base, with 11 bases between them. The TCR beta libraries were generated through quantitative 5'-RACE incorporating molecular barcodes. Each CDR3 protein is one row after TCRdb ran MiXCR on the 5' RACE reads. The sample records 300,000 to 400,000 distinct CDR3 sequences, roughly 15% being singletons. In the case of this clonotype: The antigen is undetermined.

The TCR sequence derives from a male donor with ankylosing spondylitis or in good health (not recorded which). The chain links TRBV4-2 to TRBJ1-1; D ambiguous. Specimen: blood, either unsorted or a sorted T cell fraction (not recorded which). This CDR3 reads CASSQLGWANTEAFF. In DNA form, the CDR3 reads TGTGCCAGCAGCCAATTGGGATGGGCGAACACTGAAGCTTTCTTT.